Presented here are 21 T cell receptor beta chains from one specimen sequenced in a study of neoadjuvant anti-PD-1 for oral cavity cancer. The assay was immunoSEQ multiplex PCR, and TCRdb's table has in-frame clones only and misses some. This sample has about 10,000 clones, with 50% to 70% found just once. Time point of the sample: after neoadjuvant nivolumab, at surgical resection. Sequencing was performed on PBMCs, taken after nivolumab (anti-PD-1) treatment. Every receptor here comes from a person aged 35-80 years with oral cavity squamous cell carcinoma.

V usage is TRBV12-5 and J usage is TRBJ1-6; 10 nucleotides line up with TRBD1. This CDR3 has 15 residues. With V trimmed by 1 base and J by 6 bases, 0 bases remained unmatched. CDR1 LGHNT and CDR2 FRNRAP come from the germline V gene. CDR3 in amino acids: CASGLGTGGNSPLHF. In DNA, the CDR3 is TGTGCTAGTGGTTTGGGGACAGGGGGTAATTCACCCCTCCACTTT.

This clone was counted once. The chain is built from TRBV29-1 and TRBJ2-1; TRBD1 agrees at 8 bases. CDR3 size: 14 residues. Germline lookup yields CDR1 SQVTM and CDR2 ANQGSEA. V lost 5 bases, J lost 0 bases, and 3 bases stayed unmatched. CDR3: CSVTTGVSYNEQFF. The CDR3, as DNA: TGCAGCGTTACGACAGGGGTCTCCTACAATGAGCAGTTCTTC.

The rearrangement links TRBV11-3 to TRBJ2-7; D perhaps matches TRBD2 (5 bases). This CDR3 contains 13 residues. V gave up 0 bases and J gave up 4 bases, with 7 bases separating them. Germline lookup yields CDR1 SGHNT and CDR2 YENEEA. Here the CDR3 reads CASSLDREYEQYF. The CDR3 bases are TGTGCCAGCAGCTTAGATCGGGAATACGAGCAGTACTTC.

The rearrangement joins TRBV28 to TRBJ1-2, with D perhaps TRBD1 (5 bases). V lost 1 base, J lost 7 bases, and 10 bases lay in between. Germline V gives CDR1 MDHEN, CDR2 SYDVKM. The CDR3 runs to 13 residues. CDR3 bases: TGTGCCAGCAGTTTATCAGGGTTCGGTGGCTACACCTTC. It yields the protein CASSLSGFGGYTF.

The rearrangement links TRBV10-1 to TRBJ1-1; D is unclear. The CDR3 loop spans 14 amino acids. V shed 3 bases and J shed 10 bases, with 18 bases lying between them. Germline lookup yields CDR1 WNHNN and CDR2 SYGVQD (reference sequence). The CDR3, as DNA: TGCGCCAGCAGTGATTCAAATTCCGCCGTCGGAGCTTTCTTT. Translating it yields CASSDSNSAVGAFF.

This clone was seen a handful of times. The rearrangement joins TRBV9 to TRBJ2-5; D may be TRBD1 (5 bases). The CDR3 has 18 amino acids. Trimming took 3 bases from V and 4 from J, leaving 25 bases between them. Germline assignment: CDR1 SGDLS and CDR2 YYNGEE. CDR3 loop: CASSEPRDSASFPETQYF. CDR3 in DNA: TGTGCCAGCAGCGAACCCAGGGATTCAGCCAGTTTCCCAGAGACCCAGTACTTC.

CDR3 residues: CASSFGTVVYYGYTF. As DNA, the CDR3 is TGTGCCAGCAGCTTCGGGACGGTCGTTTACTATGGCTACACCTTC. The V and J genes are TRBV7-9 and TRBJ1-2; a weak D match, TRBD1 (5 bases). Trimming removed 3 bases from V and 3 bases from J, with 14 bases in between. Looked up from germline, CDR1 is SEHNR and CDR2 is FQNEAQ (reference sequence). The CDR3 runs 15 residues.

The table lists this clone with a few counts. This chain's CDR3 is CASSLSGQGYFDYGYTF. CDR3 nucleotides: TGTGCCAGCAGCTTGTCAGGGCAGGGGTATTTCGACTATGGCTACACCTTC. This chain uses TRBV5-6 with TRBJ1-2; D perhaps matches TRBD1 (6 bases). Per the germline V gene, CDR1 is SGHDT and CDR2 is YYEEEE. V shed 1 base and J shed 3 bases, with 19 bases lying between them. This CDR3 is 17 amino acids long.

The chain combines TRBV4-1 with TRBJ1-1, with no clear D. The ends were cut back, 4 bases at V and 2 bases at J, with 11 bases in the middle. The CDR3 spans 14 residues. Germline loops: CDR1 MGHRA, CDR2 YSYEKL. For the CDR3, the DNA is TGCGCCAGCAGCCGACTAGAAGATAACACTGAAGCTTTCTTT. Translating it yields CASSRLEDNTEAFF.

V is TRBV5-6 and J is TRBJ2-6, with a weak D call TRBD1 (6 bases). The V end was cut by 0 bases, the J end by 0 bases, with 10 bases between. The germline V gene has CDR1 SGHDT and CDR2 YYEEEE. The CDR3 runs to 17 residues. CDR3 sequence (DNA): TGTGCCAGCAGCTTGGGCAGGGGTCTCTCTGGGGCCAACGTCCTGACTTTC. It encodes CASSLGRGLSGANVLTF. The full variable domain, rest sourced from reference TRBV5-6 and TRBJ2-6, is DAGVTQSPTHLIKTRGQQVTLRCSPKSGHDTVSWYQQALGQGPQFIFQYYEEEERQRGNFPDRFSGHQFPNYSSELNVNALLLGDSALYLCASSLGRGLSGANVLTFGAGSRLTVL.

J is TRBJ1-2 and V is TRBV5-5; D may be TRBD1 (5 bases). The CDR3 totals 17 residues. Germline assignment: CDR1 SGHKS and CDR2 YYEKEE (reference sequence). Trimming removed 2 bases from V and 6 bases from J, with 23 bases in between. The CDR3 sequence is CASSLQVISPERDGYTF. The CDR3 DNA sequence: TGTGCCAGCAGCTTACAGGTTATTTCGCCTGAGCGGGATGGCTACACCTTC.

This chain joins TRBV5-6 and TRBJ1-6; D remains ambiguous. The CDR3 contains 17 residues. Trimming took 2 bases from V and 4 from J, leaving 16 bases between them. The germline V gene encodes CDR1 SGHDT and CDR2 YYEEEE. DNA of the CDR3: TGTGCCAGCAGCTTAAGGACCGTTGGGCCTTATAATTCACCCCTCCACTTT. Its protein is CASSLRTVGPYNSPLHF.

The chain carries TRBV27 and TRBJ1-3; a weak D match, TRBD1 (5 bases). The germline V gene has CDR1 MNHEY and CDR2 SMNVEV (reference sequence). The ends were cut back, 0 bases at V and 4 bases at J, with 7 bases in the middle. This CDR3 has 14 residues. The CDR3 sequence: CASSLSGVGNTIYF. The CDR3 DNA reads TGTGCCAGCAGTTTATCGGGGGTCGGAAACACCATATATTTT.

V is TRBV27 and J is TRBJ2-3, with TRBD2 identical over 12 bases. There are 16 residues in the CDR3. V shed 3 bases and J 0 bases; nucleotides not matched to a gene: 1. CDR1 is MNHEY and CDR2 is SMNVEV in the germline V gene (reference sequence). In DNA, the CDR3 is TGTGCCAGCAGTTTCACTAGCGGGAGGAGCACAGATACGCAGTATTTT. Translating it yields CASSFTSGRSTDTQYF.

The V and J genes are TRBV7-9 and TRBJ2-3; 7 bases are a match to TRBD1. The CDR3 length is 15 residues. CDR1 and CDR2 from the germline V gene are SEHNR and FQNEAQ (reference sequence). Unmatched junction bases numbered 5, after V lost 1 base and J lost 4 bases. Written as DNA, the CDR3 is TGTGCCAGCAGCTTAGGACAGGGAGAGGCAGATACGCAGTATTTT. Protein product: CASSLGQGEADTQYF.

V gene TRBV9 combines with J gene TRBJ2-5; 15 bases agree with TRBD2. CDR3 length: 19 amino acids. Looked up from germline, CDR1 is SGDLS and CDR2 is YYNGEE. The ends lost 0 bases at V and 3 bases at J; junction bases unmatched: 9. The CDR3 spells CASSVEGWGLAGGEETQYF. In DNA form, the CDR3 reads TGTGCCAGCAGCGTAGAAGGGTGGGGACTAGCGGGAGGAGAAGAGACCCAGTACTTC.

The chain carries TRBV2 and TRBJ2-7; D perhaps matches TRBD1 (6 bases). This CDR3 is 12 amino acids long. Germline CDR1 is SNHLY and CDR2 is FYNNEI. Between the trimmed V and J ends, which lost 6 bases and 7 bases, there was a span of 13 bases. CDR3 in DNA: TGTGCCAGCAGAGGACAGAAGATAGAGCAGTACTTC. Translating gives CASRGQKIEQYF.

The chain couples TRBV2 to TRBJ2-3, with D perhaps TRBD2 (5 bases). Trimming shortened V by 9 bases and J by 2 bases, and 15 bases separated the two germline ends. The CDR3 is made up of 14 amino acids. Per germline, CDR1 SNHLY and CDR2 FYNNEI. CDR3: CARSGVATTDTQYF. The CDR3, as DNA: TGTGCCAGGTCTGGCGTAGCGACCACAGATACGCAGTATTTT.

This clone was seen a handful of times. The rearrangement uses TRBV6-6 and TRBJ1-3; D is ambiguous. V lost 8 bases, J lost 1 base, and 15 bases lay in between. Looked up from germline, CDR1 is MNHNY and CDR2 is SVGAGI (reference sequence). CDR3 length equals 15 residues. The CDR3 DNA reads as TGTGCCAGCTCGCGGACTCTTAAATCTGGAAACACCATATATTTT. Protein: CASSRTLKSGNTIYF.

The rearrangement joins TRBV30 to TRBJ2-7; D is perhaps TRBD2 (5 bases). Germline CDR1 GTSNPN, CDR2 SVGIG (reference sequence). Trimming stripped 3 bases from V and 3 bases from J, with 12 bases between. This CDR3 is built from 13 residues. DNA of the CDR3: TGTGCCTGGAGCCTGGAGGTTGGCTACGAGCAGTACTTC. Protein: CAWSLEVGYEQYF.

The chain employs TRBV30 and TRBJ2-6; 7 positions agree with TRBD1. The CDR3 totals 17 residues. The germline V gene has CDR1 GTSNPN and CDR2 SVGIG (reference sequence). Losses at the gene ends were 2 bases for V and 0 bases for J; bases not matched to a gene: 7. The CDR3 loop is CAWSLRDSGSGANVLTF. CDR3 coding DNA: TGTGCCTGGAGTCTACGGGACAGCGGCTCTGGGGCCAACGTCCTGACTTTC.